These 19 T cell receptor beta chains share one sample of origin, sequenced in a study of blood T cell repertoires in COVID-19. Only in-frame clones appear in the TCRdb table, and some are missing; sequencing was by immunoSEQ multiplex PCR. The sample lists around 100,000 clones, around four fifths occurring once. The material sequenced was peripheral blood. These receptors all come from a man aged 60-69 years with acute or convalescent COVID-19.

The rearrangement links TRBV5-4 to TRBJ1-1, with TRBD1 matching over 7 bases. CDR1 and CDR2 (germline): SGHNT, YYREEE (reference sequence). V lost 4 bases, J lost 10 bases, and 10 bases stayed unmatched. This CDR3 comprises 13 residues. The CDR3 sequence is CASSPQGFGAAFF. Written as DNA, the CDR3 is TGTGCCAGCAGCCCACAGGGGTTCGGCGCAGCTTTCTTT.

The chain combines TRBV15 with TRBJ2-1; TRBD2 matches at 8 bases. V was pared by 0 bases and J by 2 bases, with 6 bases of the junction left unmatched. The CDR3 spans 17 residues. Germline CDR1 and CDR2: LNHNV and YYDKDF (reference sequence). CDR3 loop: CATSREFSGITYNEQFF. The CDR3, as DNA: TGTGCCACCAGCAGAGAGTTTAGCGGGATAACCTACAATGAGCAGTTCTTC.

This rearrangement joins TRBV7-2 to TRBJ2-3, with TRBD2 matching over 16 bases. The CDR3 contains 17 residues. The J segment lost 4 bases and the V segment lost 1 base, leaving 2 bases of the junction unmatched. Germline V CDR1 and CDR2: SGHTA, FQGNSA. The CDR3 coding sequence is TGTGCCAGCAGCTTAGTGGGGACTAGCGGGGGGGCAGATACGCAGTATTTT. Translating it yields CASSLVGTSGGADTQYF.

The J gene is TRBJ2-2, the V gene TRBV6-5; D possibly corresponds to TRBD1 (5 bases). Per germline, CDR1 MNHEY and CDR2 SVGAGI. The CDR3 covers 15 residues. Trimming stripped 0 bases from V and 4 bases from J, with 9 bases between. CDR3 nucleotide sequence: TGTGCCAGCAGTTACTCGGCAGGGATCACCGGGGAGCTGTTTTTT. The encoded protein is CASSYSAGITGELFF.

V and J are TRBV4-3 and TRBJ2-3, with no clear D. Germline V lookup: CDR1 LGHNA, CDR2 YSLEER. This CDR3 has 15 residues. With 1 base removed from V and 0 bases from J, the gap between germline ends came to 8 bases. The CDR3 nucleotides are TGCGCCAGCAGCCAAGGCGGAGCAAGCACAGATACGCAGTATTTT. Amino acid sequence: CASSQGGASTDTQYF.

The V gene is TRBV21-1, the J gene TRBJ1-1. TRBV21-1 is a documented pseudogene. The CDR3 is 10 amino acids. This chain's CDR3 is CARQRDTAFF. In nucleotides, the CDR3 is TGTGCCAGACAGAGGGATACAGCTTTCTTT.

The gene calls are TRBV21-1 and TRBJ2-1; TRBD2 is the table's D call and was not checked against the DNA. TRBV21-1 is a pseudogene segment. The CDR3 consists of 20 residues. CDR3 residues: CASSKEEREGPPSSYNEQFF. In nucleotides, the CDR3 is TGTGCCAGCAGCAAAGAGGAGAGGGAGGGCCCCCCCAGCTCCTACAATGAGCAGTTCTTC.

This clone is a singleton in its sample. The chain joins TRBV19 to TRBJ1-1; D is unresolved. The CDR3 runs 14 residues. The ends were cut back, 2 bases at V and 0 bases at J, with 7 bases in the middle. CDR1 is LNHDA, CDR2 SQIVND, per germline (reference sequence). The DNA of the CDR3 is TGTGCCAGTAGTATAAGTCGGTTGAACACTGAAGCTTTCTTT. This translates into CASSISRLNTEAFF.

This clone was recorded only once. This sequence joins TRBV11-3 and TRBJ2-1, with 12 bases identical to TRBD2. CDR1 and CDR2 (germline): SGHNT, YENEEA. J gave up 3 bases and V 5 bases, and 5 bases lay outside the gene matches. The CDR3 sequence is 16 residues long. The CDR3 loop reads CASSPLTSGSYNEQFF. The CDR3 DNA follows: TGTGCCAGCAGCCCCCTGACTAGCGGGAGCTACAATGAGCAGTTCTTC.

This chain links TRBV3-1 (or the pseudogene TRBV3-2) with TRBJ1-1, with no clear D. This CDR3 region has 13 residues. The V end was cut by 4 bases, the J end by 10 bases, with 16 bases between. The germline gives CDR1 LGHDT, CDR2 YNNKEL (reference sequence). As DNA, the CDR3 is TGTGCCAGCAGCCCCCAAGTGCAGGTTGCAGCTTTCTTT. Its translation: CASSPQVQVAAFF.

The rearrangement joins TRBV9 to TRBJ2-1, with D tentatively TRBD2 (6 bases). V lost 2 bases, J lost 5 bases, and 11 bases lay in between. Germline V CDR1 and CDR2: SGDLS, YYNGEE. The CDR3 spans 14 residues. CDR3 sequence: CASSVSGLNNEQFF. Written as DNA, the CDR3 is TGTGCCAGCAGCGTCAGCGGGCTTAACAATGAGCAGTTCTTC.

The CDR3 sequence: CASSLGWGQGSETQYF. The CDR3, as DNA: TGTGCCAGCAGCTTAGGGTGGGGACAGGGAAGTGAGACCCAGTACTTC. This sequence joins TRBV11-2 and TRBJ2-5, with 9 bases identical to TRBD1. Germline assignment: CDR1 SGHAT and CDR2 FQNNGV. The CDR3 length is 16 residues. Trimming cost V 1 base and J 5 bases; bases outside gene matches: 8.

The rearrangement links TRBV28 to TRBJ2-5; 14 nucleotides match TRBD2. Looked up from germline, CDR1 is MDHEN and CDR2 is SYDVKM. The V gene end was trimmed by 7 bases and the J gene end by 4 bases; junction bases not matched to a gene: 8. The CDR3 spans 16 residues. The CDR3 DNA reads as TGTGCCAGCACCGAGACTAGCGGGAGGGCCCGAGAGACCCAGTACTTC. This sequence encodes CASTETSGRARETQYF.

The rearrangement links TRBV10-3 to TRBJ1-6; weak D call: TRBD1 (6 bases). CDR1 is ENHRY and CDR2 is SYGVKD in the germline V gene. This CDR3 is built from 13 residues. Trimming removed 7 bases at V and 7 bases at J, with 11 bases between. The CDR3 reads CAITGTSNSPLHF. CDR3 nucleotide sequence: TGTGCCATCACGGGGACATCGAATTCACCCCTCCACTTT.

This clone was observed a single time. The V call is TRBV11-3, the J call TRBJ2-7; 8 nucleotides line up with TRBD1. Germline V CDR1 and CDR2: SGHNT, YENEEA. Losses at the gene ends were 5 bases for V and 3 bases for J; bases not matched to a gene: 9. This CDR3 spans 15 amino acids. The CDR3 DNA follows: TGTGCCAGCAGCCCCGGACAGGGAAGAAACTACGAGCAGTACTTC. It translates to CASSPGQGRNYEQYF.

J is TRBJ2-4 and V is TRBV5-4; TRBD2 agrees at 7 bases. The CDR3 has 15 amino acids. The ends lost 0 bases at V and 5 bases at J; junction bases unmatched: 5. In germline, CDR1 is SGHNT, CDR2 YYREEE (reference sequence). The CDR3 loop reads CASSLVAGRENIQYF. The DNA of the CDR3 is TGTGCCAGCAGCTTGGTGGCAGGGAGGGAAAACATTCAGTACTTC.

The chain is built from TRBV6-1 and TRBJ1-1, with D unclear. The CDR3 has 12 amino acids. Trimming shortened V by 5 bases and J by 7 bases, and 11 bases separated the two germline ends. Germline CDR1 is MNHNS and CDR2 is SASEGT. CDR3 sequence reads: CASSYERDEAFF. The CDR3 DNA follows: TGTGCCAGCAGTTATGAGCGAGATGAAGCTTTCTTT.

This chain connects TRBV4-2 to TRBJ2-1; a possible D gene is TRBD2 (5 bases). The CDR3 has 14 amino acids. Between the trimmed V and J ends, which lost 4 bases and 3 bases, there was a span of 10 bases. Germline V gene data show CDR1 as LGHNA and CDR2 as YNFKEQ. The CDR3 sequence is CASSRSGSYNEQFF. The DNA for the CDR3 is TGTGCCAGCAGCCGAAGCGGCAGCTACAATGAGCAGTTCTTC.

This clone was counted once. V gene TRBV7-9 combines with J gene TRBJ1-5, with TRBD1 identical over 11 bases. In germline, CDR1 is SEHNR, CDR2 FQNEAQ (reference sequence). The CDR3 covers 16 residues. The junction had 3 bases not matched to a gene; V was cut back by 5 bases and J by 0 bases. In nucleotides, the CDR3 is TGTGCCAGCAGCCGGACAGGGGGCGATAGCAATCAGCCCCAGCATTTT. Translated: CASSRTGGDSNQPQHF.